The following is a TCR beta chain sequence with its context. Its binding antigen is unknown. No qualities accompany the bases; no much larger clone lies one base away. The CDR3 runs 13 residues from the cysteine to the phenylalanine. Solely the CDR3 DNA is kept, with 39 bases framed from the first base. CDR1 and CDR2, per the germline V gene (reference sequence), are SEHNR and FQNEAQ. V and J are truncated by 2 bases and 4 bases respectively, leaving an intervening sequence of 8 bases. These data come from a study of blood T cell repertoires in COVID-19 (dated by TCRdb to between 2020 and 2021). About the full investigation: Collaborator samples came from the United States, Italy and Spain and covered acute and convalescent phases of COVID-19. The sample metadata nearly always contained a de-identified subject ID, COVID-19 status, age in years and sex. Samples were obtained from the ongoing ImmuneRACE study (first 160 participants) and from about 1,300 subjects provided by 6 global collaborators. The dataset comprised deeply sampled blood TCRbeta repertoires from subjects exposed to, actively infected with, or recovered from COVID-19. The repertoires were released in a freely available public database intended as a resource for research on the immune response to SARS-CoV-2. The prospective study material was composed of cDNA or gDNA derived from T cells, B-cell-depleted T cells, or PBMCs. Where available, HLA class I and class II types were obtained from metadata supplied by the sample provider rather than from assay-based typing. The study at large found these results: The amount of clinical and demographic metadata varied by source and participant and was provided uncurated.

TCRbeta CDR3 regions were amplified from genomic DNA using the immunoSEQ Assay, a bias-controlled multiplex PCR. Turning to the authors' computational methods: Nucleated cell counts per sample were estimated from amplification of reference gene primers within the assay. To quantify the absolute abundance of each unique TCRbeta CDR3 rearrangement, sequence reads were collapsed and filtered. For each sample, productive Simpson clonality was calculated as the square root of Simpson's diversity index across productive rearrangements. TCRdb limited this immuneACCESS table to in-frame rearrangements with V and J called. A share of clones is missing; checked studies link under half to unresolved V genes, and the rest is unexplained. From that table come the V and J calls and clone size; the DNA was used to work out D and trimming. Here the sample has about 220,000 clones; 80% to 85% occur a single time. The ten biggest clones cover around 20% of the sample.

The collaborating institutions used their own protocols to collect whole blood in K2EDTA tubes. For TCRbeta analysis, collaborators shipped samples in one of three forms: frozen whole blood, isolated PBMCs, or DNA extracted from either of those sample types. Sequencing was done on a sample of peripheral blood. The chain is made from TRBV7-9 and TRBJ1-1; the D gene cannot be named for sure. The source is a man aged 25 to 40 with active or convalescent COVID-19. The CDR3 protein is CASSLTRSTEAFF. The DNA reads as follows: TGTGCCAGCAGCTTAACCCGGTCCACTGAAGCTTTCTTT.